This TCR beta chain was recorded in a study of a mutant IDH1 vaccine in newly diagnosed glioma. The repertoire was sequenced with immunoSEQ multiplex PCR; TCRdb's copy has only in-frame clones and lacks some. The data show about 35,000 clones, under 90% seen once. V was shortened by 7 bases and J by 5 bases, with 17 bases between the two germline ends. Germline CDR1 SQVTM, CDR2 ANQGSEA. The CDR3 has 13 residues. Study-wide points: Whatever changes occurred in top peripheral T cell clonotypes seemed unrelated to pseudoprogression.

Concerning this clone itself: As yet, its antigen is unknown.

Time point specified: week 11, during vaccination. Vaccination used 300 ug of mutant IDH1 20-mer peptide per dose, with topical imiquimod. The chain joins TRBV29-1 to TRBJ2-5, with D maybe TRBD2 (7 bases). The sequence came from a woman in her thirties with glioma. Some clones in this sample may be carry-over from other donors' samples. The sequenced sample was peripheral blood mononuclear cells (PBMCs), obtained from a glioma patient whose treatment included an IDH1 peptide vaccine. This chain's CDR3 is CSGLGGQEETQYF. CDR3 DNA sequence: TGCAGCGGACTGGGGGGGCAGGAGGAGACCCAGTACTTC.